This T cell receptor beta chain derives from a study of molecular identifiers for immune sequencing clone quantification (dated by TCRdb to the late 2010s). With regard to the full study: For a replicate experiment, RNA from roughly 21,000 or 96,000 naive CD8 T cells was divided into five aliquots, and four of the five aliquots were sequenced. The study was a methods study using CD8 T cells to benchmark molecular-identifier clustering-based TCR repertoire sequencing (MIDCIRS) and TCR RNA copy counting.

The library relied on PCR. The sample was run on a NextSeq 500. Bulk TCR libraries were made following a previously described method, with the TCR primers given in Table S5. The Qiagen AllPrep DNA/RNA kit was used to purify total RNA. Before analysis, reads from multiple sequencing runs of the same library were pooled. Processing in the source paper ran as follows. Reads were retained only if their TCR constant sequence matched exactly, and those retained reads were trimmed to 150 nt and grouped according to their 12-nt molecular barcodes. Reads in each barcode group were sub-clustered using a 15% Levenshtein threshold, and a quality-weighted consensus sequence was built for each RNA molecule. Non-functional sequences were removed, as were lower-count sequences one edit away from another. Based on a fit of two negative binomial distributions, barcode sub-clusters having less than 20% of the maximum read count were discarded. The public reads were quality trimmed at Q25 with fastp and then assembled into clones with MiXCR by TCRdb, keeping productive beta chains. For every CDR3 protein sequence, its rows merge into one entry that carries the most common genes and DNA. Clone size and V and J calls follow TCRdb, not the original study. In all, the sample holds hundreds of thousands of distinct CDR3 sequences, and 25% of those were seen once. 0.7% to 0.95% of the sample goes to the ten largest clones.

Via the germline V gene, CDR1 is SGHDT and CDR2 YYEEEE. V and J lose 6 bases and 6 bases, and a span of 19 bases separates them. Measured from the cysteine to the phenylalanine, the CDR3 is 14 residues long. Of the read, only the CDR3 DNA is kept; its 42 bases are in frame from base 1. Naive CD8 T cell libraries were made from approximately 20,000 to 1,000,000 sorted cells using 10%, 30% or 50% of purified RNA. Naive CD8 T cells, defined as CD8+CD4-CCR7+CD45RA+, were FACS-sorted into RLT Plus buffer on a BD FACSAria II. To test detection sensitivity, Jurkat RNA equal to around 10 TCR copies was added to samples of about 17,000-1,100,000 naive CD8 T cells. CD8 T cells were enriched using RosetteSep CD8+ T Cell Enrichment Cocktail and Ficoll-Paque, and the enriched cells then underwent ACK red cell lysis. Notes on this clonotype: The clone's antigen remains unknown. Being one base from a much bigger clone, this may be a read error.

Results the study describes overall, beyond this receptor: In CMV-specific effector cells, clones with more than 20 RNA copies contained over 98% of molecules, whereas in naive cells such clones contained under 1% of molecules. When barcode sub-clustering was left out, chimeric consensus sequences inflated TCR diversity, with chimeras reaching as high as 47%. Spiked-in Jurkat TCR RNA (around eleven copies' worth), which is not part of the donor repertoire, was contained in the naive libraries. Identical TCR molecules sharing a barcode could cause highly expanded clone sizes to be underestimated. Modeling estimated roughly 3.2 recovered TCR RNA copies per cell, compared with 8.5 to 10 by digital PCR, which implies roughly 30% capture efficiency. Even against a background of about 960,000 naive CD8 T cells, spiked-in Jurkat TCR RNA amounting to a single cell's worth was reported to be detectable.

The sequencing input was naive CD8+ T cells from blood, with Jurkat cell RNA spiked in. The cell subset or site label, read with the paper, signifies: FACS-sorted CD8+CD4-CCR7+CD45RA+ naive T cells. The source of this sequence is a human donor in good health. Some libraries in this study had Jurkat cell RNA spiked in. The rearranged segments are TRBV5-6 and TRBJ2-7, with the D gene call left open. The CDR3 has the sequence CASTNEAQVSEQYF. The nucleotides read TGTGCCAGCACGAATGAGGCCCAGGTTAGCGAGCAGTACTTC.